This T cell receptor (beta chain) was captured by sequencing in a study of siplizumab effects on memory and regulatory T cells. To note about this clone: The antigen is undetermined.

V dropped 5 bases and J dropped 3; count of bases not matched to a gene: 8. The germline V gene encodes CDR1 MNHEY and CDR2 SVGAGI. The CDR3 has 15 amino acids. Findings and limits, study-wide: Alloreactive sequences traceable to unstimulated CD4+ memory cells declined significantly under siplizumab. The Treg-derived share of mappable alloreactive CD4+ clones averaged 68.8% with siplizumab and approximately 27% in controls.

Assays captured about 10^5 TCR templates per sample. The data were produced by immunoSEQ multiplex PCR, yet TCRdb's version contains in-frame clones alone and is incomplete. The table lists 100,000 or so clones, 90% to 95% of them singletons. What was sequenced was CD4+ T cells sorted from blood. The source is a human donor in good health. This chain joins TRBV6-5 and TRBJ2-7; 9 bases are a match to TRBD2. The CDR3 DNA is TGTGCCAGCAGTCGCGATAGCGGGGGCCTCTACGAGCAGTACTTC. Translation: CASSRDSGGLYEQYF.